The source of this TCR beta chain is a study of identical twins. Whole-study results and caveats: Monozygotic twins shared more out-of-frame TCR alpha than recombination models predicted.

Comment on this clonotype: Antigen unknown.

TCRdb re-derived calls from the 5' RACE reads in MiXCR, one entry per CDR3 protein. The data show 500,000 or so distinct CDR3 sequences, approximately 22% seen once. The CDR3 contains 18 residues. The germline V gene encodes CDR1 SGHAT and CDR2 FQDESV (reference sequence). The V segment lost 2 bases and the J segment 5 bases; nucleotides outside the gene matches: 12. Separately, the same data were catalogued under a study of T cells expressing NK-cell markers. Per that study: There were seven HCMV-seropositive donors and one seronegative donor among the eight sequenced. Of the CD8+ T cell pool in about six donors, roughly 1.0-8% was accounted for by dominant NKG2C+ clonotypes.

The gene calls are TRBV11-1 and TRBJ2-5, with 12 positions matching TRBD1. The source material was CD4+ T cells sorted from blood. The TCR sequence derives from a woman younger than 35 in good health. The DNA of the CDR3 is TGTGCCAGCAGCTTACCGGGTCTGGGACAGGGGGCTCGTGAGACCCAGTACTTC. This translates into CASSLPGLGQGARETQYF.